This TCR beta chain was identified in a study of regulatory T cells in long-lasting Graves disease. Per germline, CDR1 MDHEN and CDR2 SYDVKM. CDR3 length: 13 residues. V was clipped by 7 bases and J by 1 base; unmatched bases: 0. Time point denoted: newly diagnosed GD, antithyroid drugs for less than 3 months. The TCR library was made from RNA that had been extracted from PBMCs in TRIzol. This clonotype showed up many times. Its antigen remains unknown. Study results and caveats: Persistent patients shared 2,741 public clonotypes among themselves. Newly diagnosed patients shared fewer, at more than 750. Sample size, which was small, may have reduced accuracy.

Researchers made TCR beta libraries by using iRepertoire HTBI primers and running Arm-PCR on CDR3 regions. TCRdb reprocessed the multiplex PCR reads with MiXCR, giving one entry per CDR3 protein. The sample carries about 300,000 distinct CDR3 sequences, 15% to 20% recorded once. This receptor was obtained from a female donor with Graves disease. The sequences come from peripheral blood mononuclear cells (PBMCs), collected at new diagnosis, from a patient treated with antithyroid drugs. The chain joins TRBV28 to TRBJ1-4, with 7 nucleotides matching TRBD1. The CDR3 loop is CASTGGTNEKLFF. CDR3 bases: TGTGCCAGCACAGGGGGAACTAATGAAAAACTGTTTTTT. Filled out from reference TRBV28 and TRBJ1-4, the complete variable domain reads DVKVTQSSRYLVKRTGEKVFLECVQDMDHENMFWYRQDPGLGLRLIYFSYDVKMKEKGDIPEGYSVSREKKERFSLILESASTNQTSMYLCASTGGTNEKLFFGSGTQLSVL.